The clone carrying this T cell receptor beta chain was counted at least ten times. Its antigen is still unknown. TCRdb re-derived calls from the 5' RACE reads in MiXCR, one entry per CDR3 protein. The data contain 100,000 or so distinct CDR3 sequences, over 8.5% of them singletons. This entry belongs to a study of T-cell memory formation after mild COVID-19. Across the whole study: Across donors, TCR clusters were largely donor specific. Broader study findings: Clones that got smaller from day 15 to 85 had even CD4/CD8, while clones growing later tipped toward CD4+. Pre-infection memory already had some responding clones, implying cross-reactive memory joined.

The germline CDR1 and CDR2 sequences are SEHNR and FQNEAQ (reference sequence). The CDR3 has 12 amino acids. V lost 2 bases and J lost 6, with 7 bases in between. The material sequenced was PBMCs or a T cell subset sorted from them (not recorded which). This chain links TRBV7-9 with TRBJ1-1, with D hard to call. The sequence was obtained from a young man who had mild COVID-19 (a few samples of this study predate the infection). Cell type and time point are not known. CDR3 amino acids: CASSLRGAEAFF. The CDR3 nucleotides are TGTGCCAGCAGCTTAAGAGGAGCTGAAGCTTTCTTT.